The sequence of this T cell receptor beta chain was determined in a study of T cells expressing NK-cell markers. Study-level background: The sequencing cohort of eight donors included seven HCMV-seropositive individuals and one seronegative individual.

Using the 5' RACE reads, TCRdb records one entry per CDR3 protein without DNA. The sample features about 440,000 distinct CDR3 sequences, with 7.3% in its top ten. Looked up from germline, CDR1 is MNHNS and CDR2 is SASEGT. This CDR3 contains 18 residues. The V call is TRBV6-1, the J call TRBJ2-2; there is no DNA to check the TCRdb D call of TRBD2. The source of this sequence is a woman aged 18 to 75 in good health. Material for sequencing was blood T cells: a sorted CD56 or NKG2C T cell subset, CD4+ or CD8+ T cells, or bulk PBMC T cells (not recorded which). CDR3: CASSQPPWGVVNTGELFF.